This T cell receptor (beta chain) was identified in a study of T cells after yellow fever vaccination. Study-wide points: The booster response re-showed most primary clones: over 95% CD4, over 80% CD8.

Per the germline V gene, CDR1 is LNHNV and CDR2 is YYDKDF (reference sequence). The CDR3 extends over 14 amino acids. V lost 0 bases, J lost 6 bases, and 11 bases lay in between. This clonotype was detected only a few times. Its matching antigen is unknown. One entry per CDR3 protein results from TCRdb running MiXCR on the 5' RACE reads. This sample has nearly 350,000 distinct CDR3 sequences, with roughly 8.4% found just once. V usage is TRBV15 and J usage is TRBJ1-2; D gene uncertain. The TCR originated in a man between 18 and 29 years old who received the YFV17D yellow fever vaccine. Sequencing used PBMCs, obtained roughly 47 days after the first yellow fever vaccination. The CDR3 DNA reads as TGTGCCACCAGCAGAGATAGAACCTTACATGGCTACACCTTC. Translated, it gives CATSRDRTLHGYTF. The variable domain in full, completed from reference TRBV15 and TRBJ1-2, reads DAMVIQNPRYQVTQFGKPVTLSCSQTLNHNVMYWYQQKSSQAPKLLFHYYDKDFNNEADTPDNFQSRRPNTSFCFLDIRSPGLGDTAMYLCATSRDRTLHGYTFGSGTRLTVV.